The 15 T cell receptor beta chains below all came from one sample that was sequenced in a study of blood T cells in healthy people across ages. PCR was performed a second time for roughly 7 to 12 cycles using a sample-barcoded 5' primer and a J-beta primer mix. MiXCR, applied by TCRdb to the 5' RACE reads, yields one record per CDR3 protein. The sample comprises 450,000 to 700,000 distinct CDR3 sequences, 27% of which are singletons, and less than 20% rests with the top ten. Sample: blood. These receptors were obtained from an older woman in good health.

This clonotype was detected a few times. The V gene is TRBV18, the J gene TRBJ2-5; TRBD2 matches 7 bases. The closer fit of TRBJ2-1 to the DNA end suggests the J call may be wrong. The CDR3 spans 15 residues. Germline CDR1 and CDR2: KGHSH and LQKENI. CDR3 bases: TGTGCCAGCTCACCTACGACTAGCATAGATGAAGAGCAGTTCTTC. Translated, it gives CASSPTTSIDEEQFF.

In this sample, this clonotype turned up many times. The CDR3 protein is CASSPRRIQDEQFF. The CDR3 DNA sequence: TGTGCCAGCAGCCCTAGGAGGATACAAGATGAGCAGTTCTTC. The chain joins TRBV9 to TRBJ2-1; possibly TRBD2 for D (5 bases). Germline V gene data show CDR1 as SGDLS and CDR2 as YYNGEE. V was shortened by 4 bases and J by 8 bases, with 16 bases between the two germline ends. The CDR3 totals 14 residues.

About this clonotype: Compared with germline, one end of the junction differs, possibly owing to a read error. The gene calls are TRBV6-5 and TRBJ1-3; tentatively, D is TRBD1 (5 bases). This CDR3 has 17 residues. Germline V gives CDR1 MNHEY, CDR2 SVGAGI. The CDR3, as DNA: TGTGCCAGCAGTTACTCGGGGGGAGGGTATACGTGGAACACCATATACTTT. It is translated as CASSYSGGGYTWNTIYF.

This clonotype was seen only a few times. The chain joins TRBV24-1 to TRBJ1-2, with TRBD1 matching over 7 bases. CDR3 length equals 16 residues. V lost 4 bases to trimming and J lost 6 bases; unmatched junction nucleotides: 13. The V gene's germline CDR1 is KGHDR and CDR2 SFDVKD. The CDR3 nucleotides read TGTGCCACCAGTGACCCCGACAGGGAAGGATGGGATGGCTACACCTTC. Residues: CATSDPDREGWDGYTF.

As regards this clonotype: The germline gene is not matched at one end of the junction; a read error may be the cause. V gene TRBV7-6 combines with J gene TRBJ2-3, with a possible D match to TRBD2 (6 bases). Looked up from germline, CDR1 is SGHVS and CDR2 is FNYEAQ. This CDR3 region has 16 residues. The CDR3 protein is CASSSYPSDYTDTPYF. CDR3 coding DNA: TGTGCCAGCAGCTCTTACCCCTCGGACTACACAGATACGCCGTATTTT.

The V gene is TRBV12-3 or TRBV12-4, the J gene TRBJ1-2; TRBD1 is a possible D gene (5 bases). With 3 bases removed from V and 7 bases from J, the gap between germline ends came to 12 bases. The CDR3 has 13 amino acids. In DNA form, the CDR3 reads TGTGCCAGCAGTTTGCTCCGCGGGGGTGGCTACACCTTC. Translation: CASSLLRGGGYTF.

The V call is TRBV6-5, the J call TRBJ2-3; 9 nucleotides align to TRBD1. The CDR3 has 16 amino acids. V trimming: 0 bases; J trimming: 7 bases; junction bases outside the gene matches: 8. The germline CDR1 and CDR2 sequences are MNHEY and SVGAGI. CDR3 protein: CASSYSIGTGNNTQYF. CDR3 nucleotides: TGTGCCAGCAGTTACTCTATCGGGACAGGGAATAATACGCAGTATTTT.

The chain combines TRBV10-3 with TRBJ2-5; D gene ambiguous. Per the germline V gene, CDR1 is ENHRY and CDR2 is SYGVKD. The V gene lost 8 bases and the J gene lost 2 bases, with 9 bases spanning the gap. This CDR3 comprises 12 residues. Written as DNA, the CDR3 is TGTGCCATCTCCTCGGATCAAGAGACCCAGTACTTC. Translation gives CAISSDQETQYF.

This chain links TRBV6-6 with TRBJ2-7, with D tentatively TRBD1 or TRBD2 (5 bases each). CDR1 and CDR2 from the germline V gene are MNHNY and SVGAGI (reference sequence). The CDR3 has 15 residues. Trimming removed 5 bases from V and 5 bases from J, with 19 bases in between. CDR3 amino acids: CASSKTPGAGDEQYF. CDR3 sequence (DNA): TGTGCCAGCAGTAAGACACCCGGGGCCGGAGACGAGCAGTACTTC.

The chain recombines TRBV20-1 with TRBJ2-1, with 7 positions matching TRBD1. The germline V gene encodes CDR1 DFQATT and CDR2 SNEGSKA (reference sequence). V was pared by 4 bases and J by 0 bases, with 3 bases of the junction left unmatched. This CDR3 contains 14 residues. The CDR3 region is CSAKDRSSYNEQFF. In DNA form, the CDR3 reads TGCAGTGCTAAGGACAGGAGCTCCTACAATGAGCAGTTCTTC.

The chain recombines TRBV10-3 with TRBJ2-5; D perhaps matches TRBD2 (6 bases). In germline, CDR1 is ENHRY, CDR2 SYGVKD. CDR3 length: 16 amino acids. Trimming shortened V by 4 bases and J by 5 bases, and 20 bases separated the two germline ends. CDR3 loop: CAISVPPGGGGETQYF. CDR3 nucleotide sequence: TGTGCCATCAGTGTCCCCCCCGGGGGAGGTGGGGAGACCCAGTACTTC.

The sample holds a few counts of this clonotype. V is TRBV29-1 and J is TRBJ1-2, with a weak D call TRBD1 (5 bases). V lost 0 bases and J lost 8, with 7 bases in between. The CDR3 loop spans 11 amino acids. Germline V gene sequence: CDR1 SQVTM, CDR2 ANQGSEA. CDR3 sequence: CSVEDRGGYTF. CDR3 DNA: TGCAGCGTTGAAGATCGGGGCGGCTACACCTTC.

The CDR3 sequence is CASSRDQLAGNTIYF. CDR3 coding DNA: TGTGCCAGCAGCCGGGACCAGCTCGCTGGAAACACCATATATTTT. V and J are TRBV7-9 and TRBJ1-3, with D tentatively TRBD1 (5 bases). The V and J ends lost 5 bases and 2 bases respectively, with 13 bases between them. Germline assignment: CDR1 SEHNR and CDR2 FQNEAQ (reference sequence). The CDR3 loop spans 15 amino acids. Based on the CDR3 plus reference TRBV7-9 and TRBJ1-3, the full variable domain is DTGVSQNPRHKITKRGQNVTFRCDPISEHNRLYWYRQTLGQGPEFLTYFQNEAQLEKSRLLSDRFSAERPKGSFSTLEIQRTEQGDSAMYLCASSRDQLAGNTIYFGEGSWLTVV.

This clonotype was detected a few times. The V and J genes are TRBV5-1 and TRBJ2-5; D gene ambiguous. Germline V gene lookup returns CDR1 SGHRS and CDR2 YFSETQ. V lost 3 bases and J lost 5, with 17 bases in between. This CDR3 contains 15 residues. As DNA, the CDR3 is TGCGCCAGCAGCTCGCTTGGTAGTTGGGGTGAGACCCAGTACTTC. Translation gives CASSSLGSWGETQYF.

The chain uses TRBV20-1 and TRBJ2-6; D is ambiguous. The J call is doubtful: the DNA matches TRBJ2-7 better. CDR3 length: 15 residues. Germline V lookup: CDR1 DFQATT, CDR2 SNEGSKA (reference sequence). The CDR3 bases are TGCAGTGCTAGAGGTATAGGACCGAGAGGCTACGAGCAGTACTTC. Translated: CSARGIGPRGYEQYF.